This TCR beta chain emerged from a study of blood T cells in healthy people across ages. General study findings and limits: Greater diversity and more naive CD4+ cells were seen in long-lived donors than in aged donors.

Points on this clonotype: The antigen is not known.

The ends were cut back, 7 bases at V and 0 bases at J, with 10 bases in the middle. The CDR3 contains 13 residues. The germline V gene encodes CDR1 SGHNT and CDR2 YYREEE (reference sequence). A second PCR, run for 7 to 11 cycles, used a sample-barcoded 5' primer plus a J-beta primer mix. A single record per CDR3 protein comes from TCRdb applying MiXCR to the 5' RACE reads. The table has approximately 780,000 distinct CDR3 sequences, 25% to 30% seen once. These data were also reused for a study on T cells of mothers and their children. As that report states: The study sampled a few healthy Caucasian mothers and their six children. No clone of persistent microchimeric T cells was detected.

This chain links TRBV5-4 with TRBJ2-5, with D maybe TRBD1 (5 bases). The sequence came from a boy aged 5-17 years in good health. The sequenced sample consisted of blood. In nucleotides, the CDR3 is TGTGCCAGCGGGCGACAGAACCAAGAGACCCAGTACTTC. Residues: CASGRQNQETQYF. Drawing the rest from reference TRBV5-4 and TRBJ2-5, the complete variable domain is ETGVTQSPTHLIKTRGQQVTLRCSSQSGHNTVSWYQQALGQGPQFIFQYYREEENGRGNFPPRFSGLQFPNYSSELNVNALELDDSALYLCASGRQNQETQYFGPGTRLLVL.